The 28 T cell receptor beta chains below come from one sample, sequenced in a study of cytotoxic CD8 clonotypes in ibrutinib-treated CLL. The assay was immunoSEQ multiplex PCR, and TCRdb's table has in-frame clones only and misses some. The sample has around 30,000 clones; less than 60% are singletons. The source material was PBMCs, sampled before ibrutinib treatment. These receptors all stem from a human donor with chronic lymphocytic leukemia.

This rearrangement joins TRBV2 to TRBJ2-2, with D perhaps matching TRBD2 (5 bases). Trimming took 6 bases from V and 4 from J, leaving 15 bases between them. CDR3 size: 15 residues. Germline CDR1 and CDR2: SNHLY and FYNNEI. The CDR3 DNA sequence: TGTGCCAGCAGCCTAGATTATCGGGGCACCGGGGAGCTGTTTTTT. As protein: CASSLDYRGTGELFF.

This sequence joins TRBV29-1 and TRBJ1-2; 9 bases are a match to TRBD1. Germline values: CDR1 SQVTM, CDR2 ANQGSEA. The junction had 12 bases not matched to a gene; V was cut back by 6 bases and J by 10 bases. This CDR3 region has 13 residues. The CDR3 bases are TGCAGCGTCACCGGGACAGGGAATAAAGACTACACCTTC. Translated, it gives CSVTGTGNKDYTF.

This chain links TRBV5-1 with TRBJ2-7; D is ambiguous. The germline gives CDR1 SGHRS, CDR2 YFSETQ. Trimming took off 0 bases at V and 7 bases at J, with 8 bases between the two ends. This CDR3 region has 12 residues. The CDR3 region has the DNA TGCGCCAGCAGCTTGGCCGTGGGAGAGCAGTACTTC. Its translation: CASSLAVGEQYF. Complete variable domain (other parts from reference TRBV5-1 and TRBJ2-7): KAGVTQTPRYLIKTRGQQVTLSCSPISGHRSVSWYQQTPGQGLQFLFEYFSETQRNKGNFPGRFSGRQFSNSRSEMNVSTLELGDSALYLCASSLAVGEQYFGPGTRLTVT.

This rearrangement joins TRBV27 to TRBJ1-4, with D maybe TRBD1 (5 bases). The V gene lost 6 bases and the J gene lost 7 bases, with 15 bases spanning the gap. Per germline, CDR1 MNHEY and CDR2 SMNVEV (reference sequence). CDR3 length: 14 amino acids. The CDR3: CASSPTAGVEKLFF. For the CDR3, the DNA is TGTGCCAGCAGCCCGACGGCGGGGGTTGAAAAACTGTTTTTT. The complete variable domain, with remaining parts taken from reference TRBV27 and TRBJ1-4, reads EAQVTQNPRYLITVTGKKLTVTCSQNMNHEYMSWYRQDPGLGLRQIYYSMNVEVTDKGDVPEGYKVSRKEKRNFPLILESPSPNQTSLYFCASSPTAGVEKLFFGSGTQLSVL.

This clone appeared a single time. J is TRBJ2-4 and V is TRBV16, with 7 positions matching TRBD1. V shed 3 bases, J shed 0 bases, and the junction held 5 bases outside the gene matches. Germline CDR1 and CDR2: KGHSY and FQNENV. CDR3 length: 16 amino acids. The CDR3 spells CASSQTDRVAKNIQYF. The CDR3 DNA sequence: TGTGCCAGCAGCCAGACAGACAGGGTAGCCAAAAACATTCAGTACTTC.

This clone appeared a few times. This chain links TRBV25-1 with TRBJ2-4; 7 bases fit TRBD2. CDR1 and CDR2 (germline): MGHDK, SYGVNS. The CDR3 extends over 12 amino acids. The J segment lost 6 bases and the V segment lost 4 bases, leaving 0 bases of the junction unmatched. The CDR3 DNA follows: TGTGCCAGCAGTGCGGGGGGAAACATTCAGTACTTC. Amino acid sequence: CASSAGGNIQYF. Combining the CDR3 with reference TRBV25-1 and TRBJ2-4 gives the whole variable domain EADIYQTPRYLVIGTGKKITLECSQTMGHDKMYWYQQDPGMELHLIHYSYGVNSTEKGDLSSESTVSRIRTEHFPLTLESARPSHTSQYLCASSAGGNIQYFGAGTRLSVL.

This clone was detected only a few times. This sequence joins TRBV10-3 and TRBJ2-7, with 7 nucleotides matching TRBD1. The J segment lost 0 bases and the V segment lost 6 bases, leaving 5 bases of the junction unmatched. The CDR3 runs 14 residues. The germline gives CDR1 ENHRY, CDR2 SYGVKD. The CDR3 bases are TGTGCCATCAGAGGGACAGACAACTCCTACGAGCAGTACTTC. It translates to CAIRGTDNSYEQYF.

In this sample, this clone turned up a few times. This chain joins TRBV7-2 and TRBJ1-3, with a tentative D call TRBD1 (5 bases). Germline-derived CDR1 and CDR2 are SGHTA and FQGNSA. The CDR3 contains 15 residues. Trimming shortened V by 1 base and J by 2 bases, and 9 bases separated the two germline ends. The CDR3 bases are TGTGCCAGCAGCTTAGGTGGAGGGGCTGGAAACACCATATATTTT. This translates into CASSLGGGAGNTIYF.

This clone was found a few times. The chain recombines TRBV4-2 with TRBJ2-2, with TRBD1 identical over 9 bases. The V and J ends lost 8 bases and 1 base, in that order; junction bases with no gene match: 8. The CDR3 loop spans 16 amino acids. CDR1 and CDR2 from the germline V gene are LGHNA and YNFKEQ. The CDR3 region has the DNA TGTGCCAGCCGACCCGGGACAGGGAAGAACACCGGGGAGCTGTTTTTT. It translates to CASRPGTGKNTGELFF.

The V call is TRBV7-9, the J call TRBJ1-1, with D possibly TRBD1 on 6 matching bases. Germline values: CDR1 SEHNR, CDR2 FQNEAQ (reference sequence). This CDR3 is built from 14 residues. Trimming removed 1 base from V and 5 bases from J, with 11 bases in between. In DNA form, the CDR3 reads TGTGCCAGCAGCTTAGTCCAGGGGCGGACTGAAGCTTTCTTT. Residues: CASSLVQGRTEAFF.

The CDR3 nucleotides read TGTGCCAGCAGCTTAGTGCAGGGACCGCCTGAAGCTTTCTTT. Amino acids: CASSLVQGPPEAFF. The chain links TRBV7-8 to TRBJ1-1; the D gene is possibly TRBD1 (5 bases). The CDR3 sequence is 14 residues long. The germline V gene has CDR1 SGHVS and CDR2 FQNEAQ. The ends were cut back, 1 base at V and 6 bases at J, with 12 bases in the middle. The variable domain in full, completed from reference TRBV7-8 and TRBJ1-1, reads GAGVSQSPRYKVAKRGQDVALRCDPISGHVSLFWYQQALGQGPEFLTYFQNEAQLDKSGLPSDRFFAERPEGSVSTLKIQRTQQEDSAVYLCASSLVQGPPEAFFGQGTRLTVV.

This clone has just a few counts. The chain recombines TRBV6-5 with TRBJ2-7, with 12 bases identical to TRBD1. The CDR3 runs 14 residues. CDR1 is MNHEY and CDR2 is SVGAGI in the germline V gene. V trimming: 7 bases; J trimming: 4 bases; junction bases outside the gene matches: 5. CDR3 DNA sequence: TGTGCCAGCAACCTGGGACAGGGGGCGTACGAGCAGTACTTC. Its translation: CASNLGQGAYEQYF.

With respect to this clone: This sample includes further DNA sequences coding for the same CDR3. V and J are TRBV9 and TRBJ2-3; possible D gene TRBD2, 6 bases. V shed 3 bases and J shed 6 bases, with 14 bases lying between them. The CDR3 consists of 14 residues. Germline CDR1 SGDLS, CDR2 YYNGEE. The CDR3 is CASSGGLPTDTQYF. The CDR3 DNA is TGTGCCAGCAGCGGGGGACTCCCCACGGATACGCAGTATTTT.

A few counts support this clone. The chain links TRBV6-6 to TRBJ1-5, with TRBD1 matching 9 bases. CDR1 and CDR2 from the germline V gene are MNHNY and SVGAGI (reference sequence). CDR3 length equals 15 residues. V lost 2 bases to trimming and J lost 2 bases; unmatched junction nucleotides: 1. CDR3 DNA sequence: TGTGCCAGCAGTTACCGACAGGGGGGCAATCAGCCCCAGCATTTT. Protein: CASSYRQGGNQPQHF.

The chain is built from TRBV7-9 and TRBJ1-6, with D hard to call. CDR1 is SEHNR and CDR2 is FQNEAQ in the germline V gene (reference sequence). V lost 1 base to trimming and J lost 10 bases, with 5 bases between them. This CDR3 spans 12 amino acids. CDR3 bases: TGTGCCAGCAGCTTAGGGACCTCACCCCTCCACTTT. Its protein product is CASSLGTSPLHF. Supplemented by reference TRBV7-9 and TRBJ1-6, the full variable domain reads DTGVSQNPRHKITKRGQNVTFRCDPISEHNRLYWYRQTLGQGPEFLTYFQNEAQLEKSRLLSDRFSAERPKGSFSTLEIQRTEQGDSAMYLCASSLGTSPLHFGNGTRLTVT.

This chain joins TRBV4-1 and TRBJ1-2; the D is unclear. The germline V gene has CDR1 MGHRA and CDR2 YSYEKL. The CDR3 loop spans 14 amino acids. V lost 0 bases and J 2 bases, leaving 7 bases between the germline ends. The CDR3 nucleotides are TGCGCCAGCAGCCAAGAGAAGGGAAACTATGGCTACACCTTC. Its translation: CASSQEKGNYGYTF.

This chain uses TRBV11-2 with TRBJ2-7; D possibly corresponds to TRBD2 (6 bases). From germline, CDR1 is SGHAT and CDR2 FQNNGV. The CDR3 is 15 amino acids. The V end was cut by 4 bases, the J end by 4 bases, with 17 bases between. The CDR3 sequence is CASSYTGTASYEQYF. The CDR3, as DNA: TGTGCCAGCAGCTATACCGGGACTGCCTCTTACGAGCAGTACTTC.

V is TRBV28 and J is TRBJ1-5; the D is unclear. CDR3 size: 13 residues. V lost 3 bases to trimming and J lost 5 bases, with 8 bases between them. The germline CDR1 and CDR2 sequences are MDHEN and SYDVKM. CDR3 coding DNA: TGTGCCAGCAGTTTCAGCGGAGATCAGCCCCAGCATTTT. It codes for CASSFSGDQPQHF.

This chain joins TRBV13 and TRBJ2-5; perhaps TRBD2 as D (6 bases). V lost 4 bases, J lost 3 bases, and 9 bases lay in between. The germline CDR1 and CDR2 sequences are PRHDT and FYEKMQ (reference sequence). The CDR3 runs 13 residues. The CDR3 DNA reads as TGTGCCAGCAGCTCACGGACTAAAGAGACCCAGTACTTC. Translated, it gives CASSSRTKETQYF.

The CDR3 is CASSLLGTAGYGYTF. CDR3 in DNA: TGTGCCAGCAGTTTACTCGGGACAGCGGGATATGGCTACACCTTC. The chain has TRBV27 and TRBJ1-2; TRBD1 aligns across 7 bases. With V trimmed by 2 bases and J by 5 bases, 8 bases remained unmatched. CDR1 is MNHEY, CDR2 SMNVEV, per germline (reference sequence). This CDR3 has 15 amino acids.

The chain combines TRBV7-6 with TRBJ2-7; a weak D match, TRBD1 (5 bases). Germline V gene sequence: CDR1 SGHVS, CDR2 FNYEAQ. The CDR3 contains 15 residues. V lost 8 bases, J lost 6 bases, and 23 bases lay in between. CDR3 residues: CASGLGWTLGAEQYF. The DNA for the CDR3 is TGTGCCAGCGGTCTGGGATGGACCCTTGGGGCCGAGCAGTACTTC.

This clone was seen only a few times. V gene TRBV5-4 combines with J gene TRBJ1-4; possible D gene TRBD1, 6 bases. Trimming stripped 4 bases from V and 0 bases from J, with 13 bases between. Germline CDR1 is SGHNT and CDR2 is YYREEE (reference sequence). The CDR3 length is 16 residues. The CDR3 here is CASSQSDSATNEKLFF. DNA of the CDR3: TGTGCCAGCAGCCAGTCGGACAGTGCAACTAATGAAAAACTGTTTTTT.

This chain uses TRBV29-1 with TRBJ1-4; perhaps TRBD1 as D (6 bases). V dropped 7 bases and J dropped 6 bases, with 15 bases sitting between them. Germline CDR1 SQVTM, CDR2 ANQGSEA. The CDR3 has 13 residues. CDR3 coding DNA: TGCAGCGCACAGGGCCCGGGGGATGAAAAACTGTTTTTT. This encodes CSAQGPGDEKLFF.

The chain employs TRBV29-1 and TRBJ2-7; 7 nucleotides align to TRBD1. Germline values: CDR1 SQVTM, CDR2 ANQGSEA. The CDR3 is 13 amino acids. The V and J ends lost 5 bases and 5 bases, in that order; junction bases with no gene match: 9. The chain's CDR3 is CSVHRQGGDEQYF. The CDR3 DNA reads TGCAGCGTTCACCGACAGGGTGGGGACGAGCAGTACTTC.

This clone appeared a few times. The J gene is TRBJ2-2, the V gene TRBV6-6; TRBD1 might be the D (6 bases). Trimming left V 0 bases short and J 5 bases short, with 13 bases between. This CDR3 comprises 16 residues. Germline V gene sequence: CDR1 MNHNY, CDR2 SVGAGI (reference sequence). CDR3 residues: CASSYSTGSRTGELFF. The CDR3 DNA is TGTGCCAGCAGTTACTCTACAGGGTCTAGGACCGGGGAGCTGTTTTTT.

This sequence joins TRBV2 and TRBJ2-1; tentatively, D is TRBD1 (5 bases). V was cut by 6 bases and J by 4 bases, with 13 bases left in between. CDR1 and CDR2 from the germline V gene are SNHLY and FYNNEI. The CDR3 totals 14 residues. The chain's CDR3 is CASRVRAAYNEQFF. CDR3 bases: TGTGCCAGCAGAGTCAGGGCCGCGTACAATGAGCAGTTCTTC.

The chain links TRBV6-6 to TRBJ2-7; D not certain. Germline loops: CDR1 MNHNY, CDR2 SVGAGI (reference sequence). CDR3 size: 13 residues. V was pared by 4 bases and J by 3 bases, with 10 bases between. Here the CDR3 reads CASSFPTHYEQYF. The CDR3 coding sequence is TGTGCCAGCAGTTTCCCGACTCACTACGAGCAGTACTTC.

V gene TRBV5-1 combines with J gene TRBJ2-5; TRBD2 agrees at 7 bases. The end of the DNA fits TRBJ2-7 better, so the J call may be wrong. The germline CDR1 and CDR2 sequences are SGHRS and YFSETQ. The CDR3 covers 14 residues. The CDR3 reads CASSAGGILYEQYF. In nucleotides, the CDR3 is TGCGCCAGCAGCGCCGGGGGGATTTTATACGAGCAGTACTTC.